This TCR beta chain was sequenced for a study of cytomegalovirus exposure and HLA in healthy donors. V gave up 5 bases and J gave up 8 bases, with 19 bases separating them. Per germline, CDR1 LGHNA and CDR2 YSLEER. This CDR3 is built from 15 residues. Nominally healthy donors provided the samples, though records likely missed some immune exposures. The study's findings and limits: Sequencing artifact likely explains a cluster of highly shared sequence variants. Several V segments, TRBV6-2 and TRBV6-3 among them, could not be told apart and were dropped. A later analysis linked a missense DCLRE1C variant to TCR beta V- and J-gene trimming.

Remarks on this clone: What it binds is unknown.

In the PCR, 60 Vbeta and 13 Jbeta primers were used. TCRdb keeps only in-frame clones here, not all; method: immunoSEQ multiplex PCR. The repertoire consists of 150,000 to 200,000 clones, with roughly 73% occurring once and the leading ten covering 1.5% to 2%. Input material: PBMCs. The sequence was collected from a woman in her 30s in good health and CMV-seronegative. The chain combines TRBV4-3 with TRBJ2-1; a weak D match, TRBD2 (6 bases). The CDR3 region is CASSDRLVLLDEQFF. DNA of the CDR3: TGCGCCAGCAGCGACCGACTAGTCCTTTTAGATGAGCAGTTCTTC.